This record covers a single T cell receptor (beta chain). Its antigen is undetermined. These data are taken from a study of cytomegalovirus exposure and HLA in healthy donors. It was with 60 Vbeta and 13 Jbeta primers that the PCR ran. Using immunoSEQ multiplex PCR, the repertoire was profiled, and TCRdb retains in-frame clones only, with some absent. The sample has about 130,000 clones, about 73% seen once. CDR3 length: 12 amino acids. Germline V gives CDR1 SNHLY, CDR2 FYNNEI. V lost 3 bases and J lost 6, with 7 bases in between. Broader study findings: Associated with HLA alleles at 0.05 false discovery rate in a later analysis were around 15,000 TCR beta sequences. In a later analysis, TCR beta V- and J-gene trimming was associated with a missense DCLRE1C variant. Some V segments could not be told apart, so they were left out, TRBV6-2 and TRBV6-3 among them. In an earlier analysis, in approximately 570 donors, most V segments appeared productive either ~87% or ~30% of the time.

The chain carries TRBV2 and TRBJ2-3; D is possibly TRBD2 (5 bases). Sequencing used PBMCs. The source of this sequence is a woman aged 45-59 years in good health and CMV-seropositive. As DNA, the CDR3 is TGTGCCAGCAGTGATAGAGGGGATACGCAGTATTTT. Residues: CASSDRGDTQYF.